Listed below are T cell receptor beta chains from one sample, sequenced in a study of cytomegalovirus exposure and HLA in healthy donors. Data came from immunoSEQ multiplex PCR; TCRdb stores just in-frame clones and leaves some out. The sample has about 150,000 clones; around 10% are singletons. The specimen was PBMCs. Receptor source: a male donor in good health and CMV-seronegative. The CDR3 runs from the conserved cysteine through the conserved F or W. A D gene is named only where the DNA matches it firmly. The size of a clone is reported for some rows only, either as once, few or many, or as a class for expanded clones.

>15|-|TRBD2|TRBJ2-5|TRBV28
TGTGCCAGCACCGTCGCGGGACTAGCGGGAGAGACCCAGTACTTC
CASTVAGLAGETQYF
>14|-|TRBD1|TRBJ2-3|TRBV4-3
TGCGCCAGCAGCCGAACAGGGGACACAGATACGCAGTATTTT
CASSRTGDTDTQYF
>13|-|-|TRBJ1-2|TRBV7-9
TGTGCCAGCAGCTTAGGTCTGGACTTTAACGTCACCTTC
CASSLGLDFNVTF
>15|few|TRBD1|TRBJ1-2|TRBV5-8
TGTGCCAGCAGCCAGGGCGACAGGGGGTACTATGGCTACACCTTC
CASSQGDRGYYGYTF
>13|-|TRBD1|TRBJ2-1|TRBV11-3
TGTGCCAGCAAGGGACAGGGGTACAATGAGCAGTTCTTC
CASKGQGYNEQFF
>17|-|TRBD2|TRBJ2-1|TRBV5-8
TGTGCCAGCAGCATACCTTTAGCCGGGGGGGCCTACAATGAGCAGTTCTTC
CASSIPLAGGAYNEQFF
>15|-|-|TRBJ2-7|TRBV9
TGTGCCAGCAGCGTAGGTTCTAGCGCAACCTACGAGCAGTACTTC
CASSVGSSATYEQYF
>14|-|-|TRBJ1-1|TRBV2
TGTGCCAGCAGTGAACCGCGGGAGAACACTGAAGCTTTCTTT
CASSEPRENTEAFF
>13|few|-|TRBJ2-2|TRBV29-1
TGCAGCGTTGGCAGGTCGAACACCGGGGAGCTGTTTTTT
CSVGRSNTGELFF
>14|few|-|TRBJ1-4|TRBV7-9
TGTGCCAGCAGCTGGGGCAGGGGAAAGGAAAAACTGTTTTTT
CASSWGRGKEKLFF
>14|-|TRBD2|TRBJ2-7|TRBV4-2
TGTGCCAGCAGTCCACTAGCGGGGGATGGCGAGCAGTACTTC
CASSPLAGDGEQYF
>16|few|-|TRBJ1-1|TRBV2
TGTGCCAGCAGTGGTCTTATCGCAGGGTCGAACACTGAAGCTTTCTTT
CASSGLIAGSNTEAFF
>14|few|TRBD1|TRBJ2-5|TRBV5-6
TGTGCCAGCAGCTTTAACAGGGGGACAGAGACCCAGTACTTC
CASSFNRGTETQYF
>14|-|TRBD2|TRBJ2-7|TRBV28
TGTGCCAGCACCCCTACGACTAGCGGGTACGAGCAGTACTTC
CASTPTTSGYEQYF
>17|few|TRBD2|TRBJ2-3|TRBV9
TGTGCCAGCAGTCCCCGACTAGCGGGAGGCCGCACAGATACGCAGTATTTT
CASSPRLAGGRTDTQYF
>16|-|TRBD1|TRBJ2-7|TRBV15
TGTGCCACCAGCTCCTATCCGGGACAGGGGATTACAGAGCAGTACTTC
CATSSYPGQGITEQYF
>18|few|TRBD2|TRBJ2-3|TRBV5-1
TGCGCCAGCAGCTTGGATCAGACTAGCGGGTGGGGCACAGATACGCAGTATTTT
CASSLDQTSGWGTDTQYF
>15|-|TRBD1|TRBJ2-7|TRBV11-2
TGTGCCAGCAGCTTCTCGGACAGGGGAACCTACGAGCAGTACTTC
CASSFSDRGTYEQYF
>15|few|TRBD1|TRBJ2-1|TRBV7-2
TGTGCCAGCAGCTTAGGTCAGGGGGCTAATGGTGAGCAGTTCTTC
CASSLGQGANGEQFF
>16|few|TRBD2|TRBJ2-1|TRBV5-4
TGTGCCAGCAGCGGCCCGGGACTAGTTTTCCACAATGAGCAGTTCTTC
CASSGPGLVFHNEQFF
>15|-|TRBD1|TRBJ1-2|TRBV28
TGTGCCAGCAGTCGAGAACCGCAGGGGGACGGTGGCTACACCTTC
CASSREPQGDGGYTF
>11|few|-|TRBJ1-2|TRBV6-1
TGTGCCAGCACGGGTCTCTATGGCTACACCTTC
CASTGLYGYTF
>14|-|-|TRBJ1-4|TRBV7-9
TGTGCCAGCAGCTCACGGGACTCCCCAGAAAAACTGTTTTTT
CASSSRDSPEKLFF
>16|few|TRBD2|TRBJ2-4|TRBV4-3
TGCGCCAGCAGCCCGGTGACTAGCACGCTCTTCGACATTCAGTACTTC
CASSPVTSTLFDIQYF
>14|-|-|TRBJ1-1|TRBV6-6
TGTGCCAGCACCCCAGGACAATCGAACACTGAAGCTTTCTTT
CASTPGQSNTEAFF
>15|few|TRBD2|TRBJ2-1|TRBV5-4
TGTGCCAGCAGCCTTCCTCGACTAGCGGGAAGTGAGCAGTTCTTC
CASSLPRLAGSEQFF
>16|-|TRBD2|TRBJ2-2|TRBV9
TGTGCCAGCAGTGCGAGGACTAGCGGGGGCACCGGGGAGCTGTTTTTT
CASSARTSGGTGELFF
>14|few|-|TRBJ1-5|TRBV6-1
TGTGCCAGCAGTGAAGTGGGCGGCAATCAGCCCCAGCATTTT
CASSEVGGNQPQHF
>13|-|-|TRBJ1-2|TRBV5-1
TGCGCCAGCAGCTTCTCTACGGGGTATGGCTACACCTTC
CASSFSTGYGYTF
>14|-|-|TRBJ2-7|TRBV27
TGTGCCAGCAGTTTAGGGGTTGGGGCAGTCGAGCAGTACTTC
CASSLGVGAVEQYF
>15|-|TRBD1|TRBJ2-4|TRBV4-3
TGCGCCAGCAGCCAAGATGCGGCAGGGGGAAACATTCAGTACTTC
CASSQDAAGGNIQYF
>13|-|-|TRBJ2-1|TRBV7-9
TGTGCCAGCAGCCCGGCGGGGGCGAATGAGCAGTTCTTC
CASSPAGANEQFF
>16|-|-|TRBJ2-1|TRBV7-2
TGTGCCAGCAGCTTAGTAGGGGGAGGGGTTTACAATGAGCAGTTCTTC
CASSLVGGGVYNEQFF
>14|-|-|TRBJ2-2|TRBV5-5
TGTGCCAACAACGACCAGACCGAGGCCGGGGAGCTGTTTTTT
CANNDQTEAGELFF
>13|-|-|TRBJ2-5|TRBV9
TGTGCCAGCAGCCCTCGGGGGTGGGAGACCCAGTACTTC
CASSPRGWETQYF
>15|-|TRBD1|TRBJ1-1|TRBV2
TGTGCCAGCAGGGGGACTGACAGGGGTAACACTGAAGCTTTCTTT
CASRGTDRGNTEAFF
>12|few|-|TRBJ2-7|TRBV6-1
TGTGCCAGCAAAAGCGGCCTACGAGAGCAGTACTTC
CASKSGLREQYF
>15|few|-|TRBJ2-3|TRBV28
TGTGCCAGCAGTTTACGAGGGGGTGTCACAGATACGCAGTATTTT
CASSLRGGVTDTQYF
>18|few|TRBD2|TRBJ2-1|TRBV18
TGTGCCAGCTCTCCCGGACTAGCGGGGGGCCGAAGATCCAATGAGCAGTTCTTC
CASSPGLAGGRRSNEQFF
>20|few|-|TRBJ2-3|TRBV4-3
TGCGCCAGCAGCCAAGACCAGAGTCGGACAGGGAGCGGGGGCACAGATACGCAGTATTTT
CASSQDQSRTGSGGTDTQYF
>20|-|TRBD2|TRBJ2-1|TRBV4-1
TGCGCCAGCAGCCAAGGGGGACTAGCGGGGGGCCAAAATTCCTACAATGAGCAGTTCTTC
CASSQGGLAGGQNSYNEQFF
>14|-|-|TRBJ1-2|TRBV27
TGTGCCAGCAGTTTTGGGGAGGTTGGCTATGGCTACACCTTC
CASSFGEVGYGYTF
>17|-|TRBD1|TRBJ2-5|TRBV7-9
TGTGCCAGCAGCTTACCCCGGGAAGACAGGGCCCAAGAGACCCAGTACTTC
CASSLPREDRAQETQYF
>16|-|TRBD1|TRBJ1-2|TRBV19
TGTGCCAGTAGTACAAACCGGTACGACAGGGCCTATGGCTACACCTTC
CASSTNRYDRAYGYTF
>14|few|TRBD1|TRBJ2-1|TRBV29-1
TGCAGCGTGCCCCAACAGGGGGCATACAATGAGCAGTTCTTC
CSVPQQGAYNEQFF
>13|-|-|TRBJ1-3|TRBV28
TGTGCCAGCAGTTTAGGGGGGGGAAACACCATATATTTT
CASSLGGGNTIYF
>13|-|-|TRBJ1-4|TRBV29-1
TGCAGCGTAATCCGGGACATTGACGAAAAACTGTTTTTT
CSVIRDIDEKLFF
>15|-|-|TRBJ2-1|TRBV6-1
TGTGCCAGCAGTGAGGAGGGCGCGGCCTACAATGAGCAGTTCTTC
CASSEEGAAYNEQFF
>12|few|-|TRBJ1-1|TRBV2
TGTGCCAGCAGTGAAGTAGGACAGAAAGCTTTCTTT
CASSEVGQKAFF